This is a list of T cell receptor beta chains from one sample in a study of graft-versus-host responses after intestinal transplantation. The antigens these receptors bind are not known. Generated by immunoSEQ multiplex PCR, the TCRdb table keeps only in-frame clones and is missing some. The sample lists about 150,000 clones; over 90% were seen once. The sample here was unstimulated CD4+ T cells sorted from spleen or lymph node cells, taken before intestinal transplant. These receptors were collected from a human donor who received an intestinal transplant. CDR3s include the opening cysteine and the closing phenylalanine or tryptophan. The size of a clone is reported for some rows only, either as once, few or many, or as a class for expanded clones.

NA TRBV6-6 CASSYSGAAYGYTF
NA TRBV27 CASSLSNEGTDTQYF
NA TRBV9 CASSRAPSTDTQYF
NA TRBV7-2 CASSPPVSGELFF
NA TRBV9 CASSVLAGGSLLDNEQFF
NA TRBV19 CVSSQASNTGELFF
NA TRBV7-2 CASSWQGTTNEKLFF
NA TRBV7-8 CASSLWGATGNTIYF
NA TRBV6-1 CASIPGHLVYEQYF
once TRBV12-1 CASSFYLQGGSCNGYTF
NA TRBV7-9 CASSVQGRLFF
NA TRBV14 CASSQGTLGLEQYF
NA TRBV6-6 CASSYSPPGTGYEQYF
NA TRBV6-1 CASSVGTGTSTDTQYF
NA TRBV5-6 CASSRTGGSGYSNQPQHF
once TRBV5-5 CASSSTGEQYF
NA TRBV30 CAWSIGSQETQYF
NA TRBV14 CASSARDRAQPQHF
few TRBV19 CASSHTSGQGSGFFPGNTIYF
NA TRBV13 CASSVLLNLETQYF
NA TRBV5-1 CASSNIETSGRKSRYNEQFF
NA TRBV2 CASSERQYEQYF
once TRBV5-8 CASSPRGVSAEAFF
NA TRBV4-1 CASSQARDYEQYF
few TRBV6-1 CASSESTDTQYF
NA TRBV18 CASSPRGTGVSSGANVLTF
NA TRBV5-5 CASSLRQGEVNEQFF
NA TRBV11-2 CASSRRDRGTETQYF
NA TRBV7-3 CASSLTGGEGTQYF
NA TRBV11-2 CASSMETSGSLSYNEQFF
NA TRBV5-1 CASSFISGALNTGELFF
NA TRBV11-3 CASSSYGGAGGSNEQFF
NA TRBV28 CASSLRGTGNQPQHF
NA TRBV28 CASSLGEGTQYF
NA TRBV28 CASSRSSRENIQYF
NA TRBV28 CASSAPGFALSNQPQHF
NA TRBV6-6 CASREGAGQGGYGYTF
NA TRBV11-3 CASSSGQGVSEQYF
NA TRBV11-3 CASSSPGGELFF
once TRBV6-5 CASKSITLSTGELFF
NA TRBV27 CASSIGGALVAGANVLTF
NA TRBV29-1 CSARTVNTEAFF